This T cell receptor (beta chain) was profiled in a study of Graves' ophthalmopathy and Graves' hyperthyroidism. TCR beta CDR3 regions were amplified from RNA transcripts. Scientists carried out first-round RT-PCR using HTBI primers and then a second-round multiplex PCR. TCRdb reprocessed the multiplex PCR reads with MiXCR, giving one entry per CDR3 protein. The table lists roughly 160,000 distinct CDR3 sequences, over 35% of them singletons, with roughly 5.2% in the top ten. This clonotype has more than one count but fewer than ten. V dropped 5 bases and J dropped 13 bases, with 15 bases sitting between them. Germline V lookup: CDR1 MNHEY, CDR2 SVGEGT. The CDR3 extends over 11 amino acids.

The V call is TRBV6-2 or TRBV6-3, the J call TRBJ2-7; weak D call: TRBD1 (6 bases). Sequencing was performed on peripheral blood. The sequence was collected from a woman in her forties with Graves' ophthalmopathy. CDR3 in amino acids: CASSLPDRLYF. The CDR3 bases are TGTGCCAGCAGTCTGCCGGACAGATTATACTTC.